This T cell receptor (beta chain) was found in a study of OX40 agonist ivuxolimab in advanced cancers. Profiling relied on immunoSEQ multiplex PCR, and the TCRdb table lists in-frame clones only, not all of them. Here the sample spans some 45,000 clones, 70% to 90% being singletons. Per germline, CDR1 SGDLS and CDR2 YYNGEE. The CDR3 covers 17 residues. V lost 3 bases, J lost 0 bases, and 17 bases lay in between. The chain is built from TRBV9 and TRBJ2-3; a weak D match, TRBD2 (7 bases). This receptor was obtained from an adult with an advanced solid tumor such as melanoma, head and neck, liver or kidney cancer. The sequences come from CD4+ or CD8+ T cells sorted from blood, collected in a trial of the OX40 agonist ivuxolimab. CDR3 region: CASSEHGGPTSTDTQYF. The DNA for the CDR3 is TGTGCCAGCAGCGAGCACGGGGGGCCGACTAGCACAGATACGCAGTATTTT. Full variable domain (outside the CDR3, taken from reference TRBV9 and TRBJ2-3): DSGVTQTPKHLITATGQRVTLRCSPRSGDLSVYWYQQSLDQGLQFLIQYYNGEERAKGNILERFSAQQFPDLHSELNLSSLELGDSALYFCASSEHGGPTSTDTQYFGPGTRLTVL.